A selection of T cell receptor beta chains follows, all from one sample in a study of blood T cell repertoires in COVID-19. Produced via immunoSEQ multiplex PCR; TCRdb's table is partial and in-frame only. Among around 150,000 clones listed, 75% to 90% were seen once. The sequenced sample was peripheral blood. These receptors all stem from a man in his 70s with acute or convalescent COVID-19. Each CDR3 is given with its conserved first and last residue. A D gene is named only where the DNA matches it firmly. Size is stated for part of the rows, as once, few or many counts, or as a class when the clone is expanded.

>TRBJ1-5|TRBV28|.|.
CASSLPTLHQPQHF
TGTGCCAGCAGTTTACCTACCTTACATCAGCCCCAGCATTTT
>TRBJ2-1|TRBV19|TRBD2|.
CASRRASGYNEQFF
TGTGCCAGTAGACGGGCTAGCGGATACAATGAGCAGTTCTTC
>TRBJ1-2|TRBV12-3/TRBV12-4|TRBD1|.
CASRGTGVHGYTF
TGTGCCAGCAGGGGGACAGGGGTACACGGCTACACCTTC
>TRBJ2-3|TRBV18|TRBD2|.
CASSLRGGYQLSTDTQYF
TGTGCCAGCTCACTGCGGGGGGGCTACCAACTGAGCACAGATACGCAGTATTTT
>TRBJ1-4|TRBV5-4|TRBD1|.
CASSLAGTDEGKLFF
TGTGCCAGCAGCTTGGCCGGGACAGACGAGGGAAAACTGTTTTTT
>TRBJ2-3|TRBV2|.|.
CASSDYGESTDTQYF
TGTGCCAGCAGTGATTACGGGGAAAGCACAGATACGCAGTATTTT
>TRBJ2-5|TRBV11-2|.|few
CASSLSPREQETQYF
TGTGCCAGCAGCCTCTCCCCCCGGGAGCAAGAGACCCAGTACTTC
>TRBJ1-4|TRBV27|.|.
CASSSQDNEKLFF
TGTGCCAGCAGTTCACAGGATAATGAAAAACTGTTTTTT
>TRBJ1-5|TRBV7-2|TRBD1|few
CASRLTGDQPQHF
TGTGCCAGCAGGCTGACAGGGGATCAGCCCCAGCATTTT
>TRBJ1-6|TRBV28|.|once
CASSSQGVSYNSPLHF
TGTGCCAGCAGTTCACAGGGAGTATCCTATAATTCACCCCTCCACTTT
>TRBJ1-4|TRBV19|.|few
CASLQPPGEKLFF
TGTGCCAGCCTACAGCCTCCGGGAGAAAAACTGTTTTTT
>TRBJ2-3|TRBV5-4|TRBD1|.
CASSQTGSDTQYF
TGTGCCAGCAGTCAGACAGGGTCAGATACGCAGTATTTT
>TRBJ2-2|TRBV7-9|TRBD2|.
CASSVQGLARELFF
TGTGCCAGCAGCGTGCAGGGACTAGCGAGGGAGCTGTTTTTT
>TRBJ1-4|TRBV6-4|.|.
CASRGAGAQPKLTTNEKLFF
TGTGCCAGCAGGGGCGCGGGAGCGCAACCAAAACTCACAACTAATGAAAAACTGTTTTTT
>TRBJ1-5|TRBV6-5|.|.
CASSSRQNQPQHF
TGTGCCAGCAGTTCGCGACAGAATCAGCCCCAGCATTTT
>TRBJ2-1|TRBV6-5|TRBD2|.
CASSYGTSGYNEQFF
TGTGCCAGCAGTTACGGGACTAGCGGCTACAATGAGCAGTTCTTC
>TRBJ2-7|TRBV7-9|.|.
CASSRDGYEQYF
TGTGCCAGCAGCAGGGACGGCTACGAGCAGTACTTC
>TRBJ2-5|TRBV3-1/TRBV3-2|TRBD2|.
CASSQGSGGYETQYF
TGTGCCAGCAGCCAAGGTAGCGGGGGTTACGAGACCCAGTACTTC
>TRBJ1-1|TRBV12-3/TRBV12-4|.|few
CASTSQIRDTSFF
TGTGCCAGCACTTCCCAAATCCGGGACACAAGTTTCTTT
>TRBJ1-1|TRBV28|.|.
CASSFFGGGNTEAFF
TGTGCCAGCAGTTTTTTTGGGGGGGGAAACACTGAAGCTTTCTTT
>TRBJ2-7|TRBV28|.|.
CASSLDRSPYEQYF
TGTGCCAGCAGTTTAGACAGGAGCCCCTACGAGCAGTACTTC
>TRBJ2-1|TRBV11-2|TRBD2|.
CASSSPAGGPRSYNEQFF
TGTGCCAGCAGCTCCCCAGCGGGGGGGCCTAGATCCTACAATGAGCAGTTCTTC
>TRBJ2-7|TRBV28|TRBD2|.
CASRKSGTLTEQYF
TGTGCCAGCAGGAAAAGCGGGACTCTTACCGAGCAGTACTTC
>TRBJ2-7|TRBV5-4|TRBD1|.
CASRKTGTDEQYF
TGTGCCAGCAGAAAGACAGGGACCGACGAGCAGTACTTC
>TRBJ1-1|TRBV12-5|.|.
CASGLVQAAPLNTEAFF
TGTGCTAGTGGTTTGGTACAGGCAGCACCACTGAACACTGAAGCTTTCTTT
>TRBJ1-1|TRBV30|.|.
CAWRRLASTEAFF
TGTGCCTGGAGACGACTGGCGAGCACTGAAGCTTTCTTT
>TRBJ1-6|TRBV29-1|.|once
CSVLTDFQDSPLHF
TGCAGCGTTCTTACGGACTTTCAAGATTCACCCCTCCACTTT
>TRBJ2-7|TRBV28|.|.
CASSFAGAGSYEQYF
TGTGCCAGCAGTTTCGCAGGGGCAGGGTCCTACGAGCAGTACTTC
>TRBJ2-3|TRBV3-1/TRBV3-2|.|.
CASSQEARSTDTQYF
TGTGCCAGCAGCCAAGAGGCCAGGAGCACAGATACGCAGTATTTT
>TRBJ1-6|TRBV9|.|.
CASSVGQQGGSPLHF
TGTGCCAGCAGCGTAGGACAACAGGGTGGATCACCCCTCCACTTT
>TRBJ2-3|TRBV29-1|.|.
CSVERRDTDTQYF
TGCAGCGTTGAACGCAGGGACACAGATACGCAGTATTTT
>TRBJ1-6|TRBV10-1|.|few
CASIGGRGGAVFGSYNSPLHF
TGCGCCAGCATTGGTGGGAGGGGAGGGGCCGTCTTCGGCTCCTATAATTCACCCCTCCACTTT
>TRBJ1-1|TRBV2|.|.
CASSGDMNTEAFF
TGTGCCAGCAGCGGGGACATGAACACTGAAGCTTTCTTT
>TRBJ2-7|TRBV5-1|.|.
CASSYAPGGSSYEQYF
TGCGCCAGCAGCTATGCCCCCGGGGGAAGCTCCTACGAGCAGTACTTC
>TRBJ2-3|TRBV2|TRBD1|few
CASSGGQGEGTQYF
TGTGCCAGCAGTGGGGGACAGGGGGAAGGTACGCAGTATTTT
>TRBJ1-2|TRBV29-1|.|.
CSSSGAGGGGYGYTF
TGCAGCTCCTCGGGCGCTGGTGGTGGAGGCTATGGCTACACCTTC
>TRBJ1-6|TRBV3-1/TRBV3-2|.|.
CASSHREGDSPLHF
TGTGCCAGCAGCCACAGGGAAGGCGATTCACCCCTCCACTTT
>TRBJ1-1|TRBV28|.|.
CASSLLSGITEAFF
TGTGCCAGCAGTTTATTGTCCGGGATCACTGAAGCTTTCTTT
>TRBJ1-5|TRBV6-1|.|.
CASSEVLGLSNQPQHF
TGTGCCAGCAGTGAAGTTTTGGGCCTAAGCAATCAGCCCCAGCATTTT
>TRBJ2-1|TRBV19|.|.
CASSLRGGRNEQFF
TGTGCCAGCTCCCTAAGGGGGGGCCGAAATGAGCAGTTCTTC
>TRBJ2-1|TRBV6-4|TRBD2|.
CASSVPSGNYNEQFF
TGTGCCAGCAGTGTCCCTAGCGGGAACTACAATGAGCAGTTCTTC
>TRBJ2-1|TRBV14|TRBD2|.
CASSRIAGSAYNEQFF
TGTGCCAGCAGCCGAATAGCGGGAAGCGCTTACAATGAGCAGTTCTTC
>TRBJ2-1|TRBV20-1|.|.
CSASLAGGTYNEQFF
TGCAGTGCTAGTTTGGCGGGCGGGACCTACAATGAGCAGTTCTTC
>TRBJ1-2|TRBV3-1/TRBV3-2|TRBD1|.
CASRRQGAENYGYTF
TGTGCCAGCAGACGACAGGGGGCCGAGAACTATGGCTACACCTTC
>TRBJ1-6|TRBV5-6|.|.
CASSLALLPLHF
TGTGCCAGCAGCTTGGCCCTGTTGCCCCTCCACTTT
>TRBJ2-7|TRBV27|.|once
CASSSHRDTTYEQYF
TGTGCCAGCAGTTCCCACCGGGACACCACCTACGAGCAGTACTTC
>TRBJ2-5|TRBV2|TRBD1|.
CASKGQGGTQYF
TGTGCCAGCAAGGGACAGGGAGGGACCCAGTACTTC
>TRBJ2-1|TRBV7-2|TRBD2|.
CASSPGLAANEQFF
TGTGCCAGCAGCCCCGGACTAGCGGCCAATGAGCAGTTCTTC
>TRBJ1-2|TRBV7-2|TRBD1|.
CASSLRDSNYGYTF
TGTGCCAGCAGCCTACGGGACAGTAACTATGGCTACACCTTC
>TRBJ1-5|TRBV7-2|.|.
CASSSDSYGDQPQHF
TGTGCCAGCAGCTCCGACAGTTATGGCGATCAGCCCCAGCATTTT
>TRBJ2-1|TRBV5-1|TRBD2|.
CASSLAGTSGVGQFF
TGCGCCAGCAGCTTGGCCGGGACTAGCGGGGTGGGACAGTTCTTC
>TRBJ1-1|TRBV12-3/TRBV12-4|.|.
CASSSTAVSEAFF
TGTGCCAGCAGCAGTACAGCGGTCAGTGAAGCTTTCTTT
>TRBJ1-4|TRBV30|TRBD1|once
CAWSDATGGPRLFF
TGTGCCTGGAGTGACGCGACAGGGGGTCCCCGGCTGTTTTTT
>TRBJ2-7|TRBV2|.|.
CASRRVGEQYF
TGTGCCAGCAGACGGGTGGGTGAGCAGTACTTC
>TRBJ2-5|TRBV28|TRBD2|.
CASSFSTGGGETQYF
TGTGCCAGCAGTTTTTCTACGGGAGGGGGGGAGACCCAGTACTTC
>TRBJ1-6|TRBV14|.|.
CASSQGPGGSPLHF
TGTGCCAGCAGTCAAGGACCCGGAGGTTCACCCCTCCACTTT
>TRBJ1-1|TRBV15|TRBD1|.
CATSRDVGTDEAFF
TGTGCCACCAGCAGAGATGTTGGGACAGATGAAGCTTTCTTT